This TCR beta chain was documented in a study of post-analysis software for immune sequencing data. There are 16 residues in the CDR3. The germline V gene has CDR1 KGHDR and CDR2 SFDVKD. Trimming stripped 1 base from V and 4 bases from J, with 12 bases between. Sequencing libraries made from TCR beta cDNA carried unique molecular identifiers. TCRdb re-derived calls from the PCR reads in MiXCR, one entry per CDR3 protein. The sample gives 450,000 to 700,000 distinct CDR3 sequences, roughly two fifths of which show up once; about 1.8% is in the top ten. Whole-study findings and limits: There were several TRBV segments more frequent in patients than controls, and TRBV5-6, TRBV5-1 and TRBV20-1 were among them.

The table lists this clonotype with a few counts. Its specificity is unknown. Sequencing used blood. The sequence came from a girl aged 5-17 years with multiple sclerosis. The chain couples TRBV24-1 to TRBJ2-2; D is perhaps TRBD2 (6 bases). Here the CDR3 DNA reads TGTGCCACCAGTGATTTTCGGGGGAGAACCACCGGGGAGCTGTTTTTT. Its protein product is CATSDFRGRTTGELFF.